A single sample is the source of the 27 T cell receptor beta chains below, sequenced in a study of T-cell memory formation after mild COVID-19. TCRdb passed the 5' RACE reads through MiXCR, listing each CDR3 protein once. Found here are approximately 50,000 distinct CDR3 sequences, approximately 9% of them singletons; the top ten hold 12%. Sequenced input: PBMCs or a T cell subset sorted from them (not recorded which). The source of these receptors is an adult woman who had mild COVID-19 (a few samples of this study predate the infection). Cell type and time point are not known.

This clonotype was observed at least ten times. The chain links TRBV7-3 to TRBJ2-3, with 7 bases fitting TRBD2. There are 16 residues in the CDR3. V shed 3 bases, J shed 0 bases, and the junction held 6 bases outside the gene matches. Germline V gene sequence: CDR1 SGHTA, CDR2 FQGTGA. CDR3 coding DNA: TGTGCCAGCAGCTTGTTCGGGCGGGGGAGCACAGATACGCAGTATTTT. It specifies CASSLFGRGSTDTQYF.

This clonotype has a count of ten or more. CDR3 in DNA: TGCGCCAGCAGCTTGGTGCCAGGGGTCTCCTACGAGCAGTACTTC. Its translation: CASSLVPGVSYEQYF. V is TRBV5-1 and J is TRBJ2-7; TRBD1 might be the D (6 bases). Trimming removed 0 bases from V and 0 bases from J, with 10 bases in between. This CDR3 is 15 amino acids long. CDR1 and CDR2 (germline): SGHRS, YFSETQ.

This sequence joins TRBV6-6 and TRBJ1-4; D is possibly TRBD1 (6 bases). This CDR3 is 16 amino acids long. Germline-derived CDR1 and CDR2 are MNHNY and SVGAGI (reference sequence). The ends were cut back, 0 bases at V and 7 bases at J, with 15 bases in the middle. The CDR3 sequence is CASSYSSGALGEKLFF. The CDR3 DNA reads as TGTGCCAGCAGTTACTCTTCGGGGGCACTCGGTGAAAAACTGTTTTTT.

V gene TRBV28 combines with J gene TRBJ2-2; possibly TRBD1 for D (5 bases). V lost 6 bases and J 10 bases, leaving 12 bases between the germline ends. CDR1 MDHEN and CDR2 SYDVKM come from the germline V gene. This CDR3 spans 12 amino acids. CDR3 loop: CASRSTGVELFF. The DNA of the CDR3 is TGTGCCAGCAGGTCAACAGGAGTGGAGCTGTTTTTT.

The chain combines TRBV24-1 with TRBJ2-1; perhaps D is TRBD1 or TRBD2 (5 bases each). This CDR3 spans 15 amino acids. Germline-derived CDR1 and CDR2 are KGHDR and SFDVKD. Trimming removed 10 bases from V and 7 bases from J, with 22 bases in between. Here the CDR3 DNA reads TGTGCCACGTCCGAGAGGCCAGTGGGGGATAATGAGCAGTTCTTC. Protein: CATSERPVGDNEQFF.

In this sample, this clonotype turned up many times. CDR3 in DNA: TGTGCCAGCAGTGATAGGACAGGAGAAGAGACCCAGTACTTC. Protein product: CASSDRTGEETQYF. The chain employs TRBV2 and TRBJ2-5; 7 bases are a match to TRBD1. Germline CDR1 is SNHLY and CDR2 is FYNNEI. The CDR3 covers 14 residues. V dropped 3 bases and J dropped 3; count of bases not matched to a gene: 4.

This clonotype was seen only a few times. The J gene is TRBJ2-1, the V gene TRBV29-1; D unclear. V lost 2 bases and J lost 3, with 11 bases in between. The CDR3 spans 14 residues. Germline V gene lookup returns CDR1 SQVTM and CDR2 ANQGSEA. CDR3 sequence reads: CSVELATDYNEQFF. In nucleotides, the CDR3 is TGCAGCGTTGAACTGGCAACCGACTACAATGAGCAGTTCTTC.

In its sample, this clonotype was seen many times. The rearrangement joins TRBV20-1 to TRBJ2-1; 8 nucleotides line up with TRBD2. The CDR3 has 17 residues. V was pared by 6 bases and J by 0 bases, with 13 bases of the junction left unmatched. CDR1 and CDR2 from the germline V gene are DFQATT and SNEGSKA (reference sequence). As DNA, the CDR3 is TGCAGTGCGAGAAAGCGGGAGATTCAGTTCTCCTACAATGAGCAGTTCTTC. Translating gives CSARKREIQFSYNEQFF.

The CDR3 is CASSPEWGADTQYF. CDR3 DNA sequence: TGTGCCAGCAGCCCAGAATGGGGGGCAGATACGCAGTATTTT. This chain joins TRBV7-3 and TRBJ2-3, with a weak D call TRBD2 (6 bases). Germline V gene sequence: CDR1 SGHTA, CDR2 FQGTGA. V lost 5 bases and J lost 4, with 13 bases in between. CDR3 length: 14 residues.

V is TRBV3-1 and J is TRBJ1-1; tentatively, D is TRBD1 (6 bases). CDR1 and CDR2 from the germline V gene are LGHDT and YNNKEL (reference sequence). The CDR3 totals 16 residues. V was trimmed by 0 bases and J by 1 base, leaving 12 bases between them. The DNA of the CDR3 is TGTGCCAGCAGCCAAGATTTTTGGACAGCGAACACTGAAGCTTTCTTT. Its translation is CASSQDFWTANTEAFF. Based on the CDR3 plus reference TRBV3-1 and TRBJ1-1, the full variable domain is DTAVSQTPKYLVTQMGNDKSIKCEQNLGHDTMYWYKQDSKKFLKIMFSYNNKELIINETVPNRFSPKSPDKAHLNLHINSLELGDSAVYFCASSQDFWTANTEAFFGQGTRLTVV.

This clonotype was detected many times. The chain employs TRBV6-5 and TRBJ2-3; D gene unclear. The CDR3 totals 15 residues. The germline V and J ends were trimmed by 2 bases and 1 base, with 10 bases remaining between them. Per the germline V gene, CDR1 is MNHEY and CDR2 is SVGAGI. The DNA of the CDR3 is TGTGCCAGCAGTTACCAGCCCCTTGGCACAGATACGCAGTATTTT. This translates into CASSYQPLGTDTQYF.

The genes are TRBV19 and TRBJ2-5, with D uncertain. Germline-derived CDR1 and CDR2 are LNHDA and SQIVND (reference sequence). The germline V and J ends were trimmed by 3 bases and 4 bases, with 9 bases remaining between them. CDR3 length equals 13 residues. The CDR3 DNA follows: TGTGCCAGTAGTATCAAGCGTGGAGAGACCCAGTACTTC. It encodes CASSIKRGETQYF.

In this sample, this clonotype turned up many times. V gene TRBV6-5 combines with J gene TRBJ2-4; 7 nucleotides align to TRBD2. Germline-derived CDR1 and CDR2 are MNHEY and SVGAGI. V shed 0 bases and J 0 bases; nucleotides not matched to a gene: 2. This CDR3 has 16 residues. The CDR3, as DNA: TGTGCCAGCAGTTACTCCCCGGGGGGAGCCAAAAACATTCAGTACTTC. As protein: CASSYSPGGAKNIQYF.

This clonotype was detected many times. This chain uses TRBV14 with TRBJ1-1; D unclear. V was cut by 4 bases and J by 3 bases, with 3 bases left in between. The CDR3 has 11 amino acids. Germline assignment: CDR1 SGHDN and CDR2 FVKESK. The CDR3 reads CASSLDTEAFF. As DNA, the CDR3 is TGTGCCAGCAGCCTCGACACTGAAGCTTTCTTT.

CDR3 sequence reads: CASTKGREQYF. As DNA, the CDR3 is TGTGCCAGCACCAAAGGACGCGAGCAGTACTTC. The V gene is TRBV25-1, the J gene TRBJ2-7; D is ambiguous. There are 11 residues in the CDR3. CDR1 and CDR2 (germline): MGHDK, SYGVNS. The V end lost 7 bases, the J end lost 6 bases, and 10 bases lay between the germline ends.

This clonotype was detected a few times. DNA for the CDR3: TGTGCCAGCACCCCTGGTGGGGGCCGGAAACAGACCCAGTACTTC. It specifies CASTPGGGRKQTQYF. The chain has TRBV5-4 and TRBJ2-5; tentatively, D is TRBD1 (6 bases). CDR3 length: 15 amino acids. CDR1 is SGHNT and CDR2 is YYREEE in the germline V gene (reference sequence). V dropped 6 bases and J dropped 6 bases, with 21 bases sitting between them.

There are many counts of this clonotype. V usage is TRBV25-1 and J usage is TRBJ2-4, with D perhaps matching TRBD1 (6 bases). The CDR3 spans 17 residues. The germline V gene encodes CDR1 MGHDK and CDR2 SYGVNS. V dropped 3 bases and J dropped 1 base, with 16 bases sitting between them. CDR3 sequence (DNA): TGTGCCAGCAGTGAGGCCATCCCGGACAGCGCCAAAAACATTCAGTACTTC. Protein product: CASSEAIPDSAKNIQYF. Complete variable domain (other parts from reference TRBV25-1 and TRBJ2-4): EADIYQTPRYLVIGTGKKITLECSQTMGHDKMYWYQQDPGMELHLIHYSYGVNSTEKGDLSSESTVSRIRTEHFPLTLESARPSHTSQYLCASSEAIPDSAKNIQYFGAGTRLSVL.

The V and J genes are TRBV27 and TRBJ2-5, with D possibly being TRBD2 (6 bases). Germline CDR1 and CDR2: MNHEY and SMNVEV (reference sequence). Trimming took off 2 bases at V and 5 bases at J, with 18 bases between the two ends. CDR3 length: 16 residues. The chain's CDR3 is CASSLGVGLGGETQYF. Written as DNA, the CDR3 is TGTGCCAGCAGTTTAGGTGTGGGCTTGGGGGGTGAGACCCAGTACTTC.

This clonotype was seen a few times. J is TRBJ2-7 and V is TRBV5-1, with 9 nucleotides matching TRBD2. V was pared by 1 base and J by 0 bases, with 2 bases of the junction left unmatched. The CDR3 length is 15 residues. Germline V gene data show CDR1 as SGHRS and CDR2 as YFSETQ. CDR3: CASSLLAGSSYEQYF. In nucleotides, the CDR3 is TGCGCCAGCAGCTTGCTAGCGGGGAGCTCCTACGAGCAGTACTTC.

In its sample, this clonotype was seen a few times. The chain recombines TRBV9 with TRBJ1-3; no definite D call. Germline V lookup: CDR1 SGDLS, CDR2 YYNGEE. The V gene lost 5 bases and the J gene lost 6 bases, with 15 bases spanning the gap. The CDR3 length is 14 residues. In DNA form, the CDR3 reads TGTGCCAGCAGACCGGACCTTACAATAAACACCATATATTTT. Encoded protein: CASRPDLTINTIYF.

This clonotype has ten or more counts. This chain joins TRBV4-2 and TRBJ1-4; weak D call: TRBD1 (5 bases). The V and J ends lost 0 bases and 7 bases respectively, with 12 bases between them. The length of the CDR3 is 15 residues. CDR1 and CDR2 (germline): LGHNA, YNFKEQ. For the CDR3, the DNA is TGTGCCAGCAGCCAAGATAGGCAGGGCGGTGAAAAACTGTTTTTT. Translating gives CASSQDRQGGEKLFF.

This clonotype has more than one count but fewer than ten. This chain uses TRBV7-2 with TRBJ1-6, with TRBD1 identical over 8 bases. From germline, CDR1 is SGHTA and CDR2 FQGNSA. The V and J ends lost 6 bases and 6 bases, in that order; junction bases with no gene match: 7. This CDR3 has 15 residues. The CDR3 nucleotides are TGTGCCAGCAGGCAGGGGGCCTTTCCTAATTCACCCCTCCACTTT. Encoded protein: CASRQGAFPNSPLHF.

The rearrangement links TRBV30 to TRBJ2-1, with no clear D. CDR3 length: 12 amino acids. Trimming removed 2 bases at V and 3 bases at J, with 5 bases between. CDR1 GTSNPN and CDR2 SVGIG come from the germline V gene (reference sequence). CDR3 DNA: TGTGCCTGGAGTAGGAACTACAATGAGCAGTTCTTC. Translation gives CAWSRNYNEQFF.

This clonotype has at least ten counts. The J gene is TRBJ2-7, the V gene TRBV5-1; 8 nucleotides agree with TRBD1. This CDR3 comprises 14 residues. Germline V gene sequence: CDR1 SGHRS, CDR2 YFSETQ. J was trimmed by 6 bases and V by 4 bases; bases with no gene match: 9. CDR3 nucleotides: TGCGCCAGCAGCCCTCCCGGACAGGGCTCCGAGCAGTACTTC. The encoded protein is CASSPPGQGSEQYF.

CDR3 sequence reads: CASSLEVGSNSLNTEAFF. The CDR3 DNA sequence: TGCGCCAGCAGCTTGGAAGTGGGTTCAAACAGTTTGAACACTGAAGCTTTCTTT. The chain carries TRBV5-1 and TRBJ1-1, with D unresolved. The CDR3 length is 18 residues. V lost 0 bases to trimming and J lost 0 bases, with 18 bases between them. Germline values: CDR1 SGHRS, CDR2 YFSETQ. Combining the CDR3 with reference TRBV5-1 and TRBJ1-1 gives the whole variable domain KAGVTQTPRYLIKTRGQQVTLSCSPISGHRSVSWYQQTPGQGLQFLFEYFSETQRNKGNFPGRFSGRQFSNSRSEMNVSTLELGDSALYLCASSLEVGSNSLNTEAFFGQGTRLTVV.

This clonotype was seen at least ten times. V gene TRBV6-5 combines with J gene TRBJ1-4; the D gene is possibly TRBD1 (6 bases). The CDR3 extends over 16 amino acids. V lost 6 bases and J lost 1, with 15 bases in between. Germline assignment: CDR1 MNHEY and CDR2 SVGAGI. Here the CDR3 DNA reads TGTGCCAGCAGCAAGACGGGGGGCCGAACTAATGAAAAACTGTTTTTT. This codes for CASSKTGGRTNEKLFF.

The sample holds many counts of this clonotype. The chain links TRBV7-6 to TRBJ2-7, with 9 bases identical to TRBD2. V shed 5 bases, J shed 2 bases, and the junction held 7 bases outside the gene matches. Germline loops: CDR1 SGHVS, CDR2 FNYEAQ. CDR3 length: 15 amino acids. This CDR3 reads CASSQGSGGTYEQYF. The CDR3 coding sequence is TGTGCCAGCAGCCAGGGTAGCGGGGGAACCTACGAGCAGTACTTC.